Reported below is one T cell receptor beta chain. Its specificity is unknown. This entry is derived from a study of Tregs in tolerant kidney transplant recipients. Study overall: Mixed chimerism was transient after nonmyeloablative marrow transplants from related graft donors. Study results and caveats: In tolerant patients, donor-specific Tregs outgrew total Tregs, suggesting antigen-driven expansion. For some patients, primers changed over time, blocking nucleotide-level comparison. The most relevant donor-specific Treg TCRbeta repertoire apparently came from expansion with activated donor B cells.

Assay used: immunoSEQ multiplex PCR; TCRdb lists only in-frame clones, some missing. The sample has 98,000 or so clones; 90% are singletons. The CDR3 runs 13 residues. Germline values: CDR1 SGHAT, CDR2 FQNNGV. V lost 5 bases to trimming and J lost 9 bases, with 14 bases between them. This TCR was recovered from a human donor who received a combined kidney and bone marrow transplant. Specimen: CD4+ T cells from blood, collected before the transplant. The chain links TRBV11-2 to TRBJ1-5; perhaps TRBD1 as D (6 bases). The DNA for the CDR3 is TGTGCCAGCAGCCTAGGGGGGCTTGGGCCCCAGCATTTT. This sequence encodes CASSLGGLGPQHF.